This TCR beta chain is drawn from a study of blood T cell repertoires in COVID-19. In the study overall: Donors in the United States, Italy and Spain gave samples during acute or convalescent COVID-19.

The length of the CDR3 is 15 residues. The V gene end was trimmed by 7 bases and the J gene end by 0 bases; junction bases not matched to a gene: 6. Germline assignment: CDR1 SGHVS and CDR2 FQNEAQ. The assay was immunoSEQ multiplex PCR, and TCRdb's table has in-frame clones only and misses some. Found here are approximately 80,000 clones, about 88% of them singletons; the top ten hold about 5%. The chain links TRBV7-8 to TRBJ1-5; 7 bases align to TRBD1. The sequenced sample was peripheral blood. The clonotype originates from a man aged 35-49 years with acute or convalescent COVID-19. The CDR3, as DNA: TGTGCCAGCAATCAGGGGGGCGGTAGCAATCAGCCCCAGCATTTT. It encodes CASNQGGGSNQPQHF.